One sample yielded the 32 T cell receptor beta chains listed below, sequenced in a study of cytomegalovirus exposure and HLA in healthy donors. TCRdb's table, derived via immunoSEQ multiplex PCR, lists solely in-frame clones and lacks some. The data contain 150,000 to 200,000 clones, roughly nine tenths of them singletons. Material for sequencing was PBMCs. The receptors originated from a woman aged 18-30 years in good health and CMV-seropositive.

This chain joins TRBV13 and TRBJ1-1, with D perhaps TRBD1 (6 bases). This CDR3 comprises 15 residues. The V gene's germline CDR1 is PRHDT and CDR2 FYEKMQ (reference sequence). V gave up 5 bases and J gave up 2 bases, with 15 bases separating them. DNA of the CDR3: TGTGCCAGCAGCCCTTTGGGGGCGCGTAACACTGAAGCTTTCTTT. Its protein is CASSPLGARNTEAFF.

The chain links TRBV13 to TRBJ2-7; 9 bases align to TRBD1. J lost 5 bases, V lost 7 bases, and 15 bases had no gene match. CDR1 is PRHDT, CDR2 FYEKMQ, per germline (reference sequence). The CDR3 length is 16 residues. CDR3 bases: TGTGCCAGCACCTCGACCCCGGGACAGGGTAATCACGAGCAGTACTTC. Residues: CASTSTPGQGNHEQYF.

The CDR3 nucleotides are TGCGCCAGCAGCTTGTCTTTGGCCTTCACTGAAGCTTTCTTT. Protein: CASSLSLAFTEAFF. The rearrangement uses TRBV5-1 and TRBJ1-1; no definite D call. The germline V and J ends were trimmed by 1 base and 4 bases, with 11 bases remaining between them. The CDR3 extends over 14 amino acids. Looked up from germline, CDR1 is SGHRS and CDR2 is YFSETQ.

The chain employs TRBV20-1 and TRBJ1-1; tentative D call: TRBD1 (6 bases). Germline-derived CDR1 and CDR2 are DFQATT and SNEGSKA (reference sequence). This CDR3 has 11 amino acids. The CDR3 region is CSAGARTEAFF. CDR3 sequence (DNA): TGCAGCGCGGGGGCCCGGACTGAAGCTTTCTTT.

The chain links TRBV19 to TRBJ2-1, with TRBD2 matching over 9 bases. V shed 5 bases and J 9 bases; nucleotides not matched to a gene: 2. This CDR3 has 12 amino acids. Germline V gives CDR1 LNHDA, CDR2 SQIVND (reference sequence). The CDR3: CASSWREGEQFF. Written as DNA, the CDR3 is TGTGCCAGTAGTTGGCGGGAGGGTGAGCAGTTCTTC.

This clone came up once. Within the sample, other DNA sequences also encode this same CDR3. The genes are TRBV4-1 and TRBJ2-7, with 10 bases aligning to TRBD2. Per germline, CDR1 MGHRA and CDR2 YSYEKL. This CDR3 comprises 14 residues. V trimming: 6 bases; J trimming: 5 bases; junction bases outside the gene matches: 7. The CDR3 DNA is TGCGCCAGCAGACCTATAAGCGGGAGGGACGAGCAGTACTTC. It codes for CASRPISGRDEQYF.

As for this clone: At one end the junction does not follow the germline gene, possibly because of a read error. The V and J genes are TRBV30 and TRBJ2-3; perhaps TRBD2 as D (6 bases). This CDR3 has 10 amino acids. Germline loops: CDR1 GTSNPN, CDR2 SVGIG (reference sequence). CDR3 residues: CAGRRDTQYF. The CDR3 nucleotides are TGTGCCGGGAGGAGGGATACGCAGTATTTT.

The chain uses TRBV14 and TRBJ1-2, with a tentative D call TRBD1 (6 bases). The germline V and J ends were trimmed by 2 bases and 6 bases, with 13 bases remaining between them. The germline CDR1 and CDR2 sequences are SGHDN and FVKESK. The CDR3 extends over 14 amino acids. CDR3 protein: CASSQNRVIDGYTF. DNA of the CDR3: TGTGCCAGCAGCCAAAACAGGGTTATCGATGGCTACACCTTC.

The rearrangement links TRBV10-1 to TRBJ1-5; 7 bases agree with TRBD1. V gave up 3 bases and J gave up 6 bases; unmatched junction bases: 8. This CDR3 region has 15 residues. CDR1 is WNHNN and CDR2 is SYGVQD in the germline V gene (reference sequence). CDR3: CASSEGTGELQPQHF. CDR3 bases: TGCGCCAGCAGTGAAGGTACAGGGGAGCTTCAGCCCCAGCATTTT.

This clone was picked up one time. The rearrangement joins TRBV7-3 to TRBJ1-1, with 8 bases that match TRBD1. This CDR3 contains 15 residues. Germline V lookup: CDR1 SGHTA, CDR2 FQGTGA. The ends lost 3 bases at V and 1 base at J; junction bases unmatched: 4. DNA for the CDR3: TGTGCCAGCAGCTTCGGACAGGGAAGGAACACTGAAGCTTTCTTT. As protein: CASSFGQGRNTEAFF.

This chain joins TRBV21-1 and TRBJ1-4; the D segment call TRBD1 is taken from the table without a DNA check. TRBV21-1 is described as a pseudogene. CDR3 size: 19 residues. CDR3 in amino acids: CASSKEEGAVGGLLEKLFF. CDR3 DNA: TGTGCCAGCAGCAAAGAGGAGGGGGCGGTTGGGGGTCTTTTGGAAAAACTGTTTTTT.

The CDR3 DNA reads as TGTGCCTGGACCTTGGGACAGACCGGCACAGATACGCAGTATTTT. Residues: CAWTLGQTGTDTQYF. The chain links TRBV30 to TRBJ2-3; 7 nucleotides match TRBD1. J gave up 1 base and V 4 bases, and 8 bases lay outside the gene matches. Per germline, CDR1 GTSNPN and CDR2 SVGIG (reference sequence). The CDR3 is made up of 15 amino acids.

This rearrangement joins TRBV30 to TRBJ1-1; no clear D. V was trimmed by 4 bases and J by 1 base, leaving 7 bases between them. The germline CDR1 and CDR2 sequences are GTSNPN and SVGIG (reference sequence). This CDR3 region has 12 residues. Here the CDR3 reads CAWNSGNTEAFF. CDR3 DNA: TGTGCCTGGAATTCAGGGAACACTGAAGCTTTCTTT.

The rearrangement joins TRBV6-5 to TRBJ1-5, with TRBD1 identical over 7 bases. The CDR3 is 15 residues long. The V segment lost 7 bases and the J segment 1 base; nucleotides outside the gene matches: 7. Germline CDR1 is MNHEY and CDR2 is SVGAGI. CDR3 sequence (DNA): TGTGCCAGCAATCCGATGACAGGGAGCAATCAGCCCCAGCATTTT. It specifies CASNPMTGSNQPQHF.

The chain carries TRBV7-9 and TRBJ2-3; D is unresolved. CDR1 and CDR2 from the germline V gene are SEHNR and FQNEAQ (reference sequence). V lost 1 base to trimming and J lost 2 bases, with 10 bases between them. The CDR3 contains 15 residues. DNA of the CDR3: TGTGCCAGCAGCTTAGTAGTCCTACCCACAGATACGCAGTATTTT. This gives the protein CASSLVVLPTDTQYF.

This chain uses TRBV19 with TRBJ2-3; TRBD2 aligns across 10 bases. The germline gives CDR1 LNHDA, CDR2 SQIVND (reference sequence). The J segment lost 7 bases and the V segment lost 2 bases, leaving 6 bases of the junction unmatched. This CDR3 has 15 amino acids. The CDR3: CASSIRASGRNTQYF. The CDR3 coding sequence is TGTGCCAGTAGTATACGCGCTAGCGGGAGAAATACGCAGTATTTT. Together with reference TRBV19 and TRBJ2-3, the CDR3 gives the full variable domain: DGGITQSPKYLFRKEGQNVTLSCEQNLNHDAMYWYRQDPGQGLRLIYYSQIVNDFQKGDIAEGYSVSREKKESFPLTVTSAQKNPTAFYLCASSIRASGRNTQYFGPGTRLTVL.

The chain couples TRBV4-2 to TRBJ2-3, with TRBD2 matching 9 bases. This CDR3 contains 19 residues. Germline CDR1 LGHNA, CDR2 YNFKEQ. The J segment lost 3 bases and the V segment lost 1 base, leaving 14 bases of the junction unmatched. The CDR3 spells CASSQVARGSSGITDTQYF. The CDR3 nucleotides are TGTGCCAGCAGCCAAGTCGCACGCGGGTCTAGCGGGATAACAGATACGCAGTATTTT.

The V gene is TRBV2, the J gene TRBJ1-2; D possibly corresponds to TRBD1 (6 bases). The germline V gene has CDR1 SNHLY and CDR2 FYNNEI. The length of the CDR3 is 14 residues. Trimming shortened V by 5 bases and J by 2 bases, and 12 bases separated the two germline ends. The CDR3 sequence: CASSSGQRNYGYTF. The CDR3 DNA reads TGTGCCAGCAGTTCAGGACAGCGAAACTATGGCTACACCTTC.

The chain recombines TRBV4-1 with TRBJ2-2, with TRBD1 as a possible D gene (7 bases). The CDR3 contains 18 residues. Trimming left V 4 bases short and J 8 bases short, with 26 bases between. Germline values: CDR1 MGHRA, CDR2 YSYEKL. CDR3 sequence (DNA): TGCGCCAGCAGCCCGCGGGCGGGACAGCCAGGATTGTCTGGGGAGCTGTTTTTT. Residues: CASSPRAGQPGLSGELFF.

This clone has only one observation. CDR3 protein: CASSVWTSGPQETQYF. CDR3 nucleotide sequence: TGTGCCAGCAGCGTTTGGACTAGCGGCCCCCAGGAGACCCAGTACTTC. This chain links TRBV9 with TRBJ2-5; 10 bases are shared with TRBD2. The V gene end was trimmed by 2 bases and the J gene end by 5 bases; junction bases not matched to a gene: 9. This CDR3 has 16 amino acids. The germline gives CDR1 SGDLS, CDR2 YYNGEE.

CDR3 sequence: CASRTLAGADYEQYF. The CDR3, as DNA: TGTGCCAGCAGGACTCTAGCGGGAGCTGACTACGAGCAGTACTTC. This chain links TRBV2 with TRBJ2-7; 10 bases agree with TRBD2. The J segment lost 3 bases and the V segment lost 6 bases, leaving 8 bases of the junction unmatched. The CDR3 runs 15 residues. CDR1 is SNHLY and CDR2 is FYNNEI in the germline V gene. Complete variable domain (other parts from reference TRBV2 and TRBJ2-7): EPEVTQTPSHQVTQMGQEVILRCVPISNHLYFYWYRQILGQKVEFLVSFYNNEISEKSEIFDDQFSVERPDGSNFTLKIRSTKLEDSAMYFCASRTLAGADYEQYFGPGTRLTVT.

The rearrangement uses TRBV19 and TRBJ1-2, with D uncertain. This CDR3 region has 15 residues. The germline gives CDR1 LNHDA, CDR2 SQIVND (reference sequence). Trimming left V 0 bases short and J 7 bases short, with 15 bases between. The CDR3 DNA follows: TGTGCCAGTAGTATAGATCCATGGGGAGAGTCTGGCTACACCTTC. Encoded protein: CASSIDPWGESGYTF.

V and J are TRBV4-1 and TRBJ1-3, with D hard to call. Germline lookup yields CDR1 MGHRA and CDR2 YSYEKL. V lost 0 bases and J lost 4, with 10 bases in between. CDR3 size: 15 residues. The CDR3 DNA reads TGCGCCAGCAGCCAAGATGTCTCGTTGGGAAACACCATATATTTT. As protein: CASSQDVSLGNTIYF.

V usage is TRBV13 and J usage is TRBJ2-1; D is unresolved. Trimming removed 6 bases from V and 0 bases from J, with 12 bases in between. The V gene's germline CDR1 is PRHDT and CDR2 FYEKMQ (reference sequence). The CDR3 has 15 residues. Written as DNA, the CDR3 is TGTGCCAGCAGGAGCCCTAGATACTCCTACAATGAGCAGTTCTTC. It codes for CASRSPRYSYNEQFF.

J is TRBJ2-7 and V is TRBV18, with TRBD1 matching over 10 bases. The CDR3 loop spans 17 amino acids. The V gene end was trimmed by 2 bases and the J gene end by 4 bases; junction bases not matched to a gene: 11. Germline V gene sequence: CDR1 KGHSH, CDR2 LQKENI. CDR3 DNA: TGTGCCAGCTCACCATTCGGACCGGGACAGGGGATATACGAGCAGTACTTC. Translated, it gives CASSPFGPGQGIYEQYF.

This chain connects TRBV27 to TRBJ2-1; the D gene is possibly TRBD2 (5 bases). CDR1 MNHEY and CDR2 SMNVEV come from the germline V gene (reference sequence). The ends were cut back, 5 bases at V and 0 bases at J, with 14 bases in the middle. The CDR3 has 16 amino acids. The CDR3 spells CASSPKSGSSYNEQFF. The CDR3 DNA follows: TGTGCCAGCAGTCCGAAAAGCGGAAGCTCCTACAATGAGCAGTTCTTC.

This clone has a handful of counts. The chain carries TRBV6-5 and TRBJ1-5; D remains ambiguous. V gave up 0 bases and J gave up 9 bases, with 9 bases separating them. The V gene's germline CDR1 is MNHEY and CDR2 SVGAGI. The CDR3 extends over 13 amino acids. CDR3 sequence reads: CASSYSKERPQHF. The DNA for the CDR3 is TGTGCCAGCAGTTACTCGAAGGAGAGGCCCCAGCATTTT.

The J gene is TRBJ1-4, the V gene TRBV11-2; TRBD1 might be the D (5 bases). V lost 5 bases and J lost 3, with 13 bases in between. Germline lookup yields CDR1 SGHAT and CDR2 FQNNGV. The length of the CDR3 is 15 residues. The DNA of the CDR3 is TGTGCCAGCAGCGTACTTGGGGGGTCTAATGAAAAACTGTTTTTT. It specifies CASSVLGGSNEKLFF.

The genes are TRBV11-3 and TRBJ1-2; no definite D call. From germline, CDR1 is SGHNT and CDR2 YENEEA. Deletions cut 0 bases from V and 0 bases from J, with 17 bases between. The CDR3 totals 18 residues. The CDR3 nucleotides are TGTGCCAGCAGCTTAGACTCACTGGATCTTGGAGCTAACTATGGCTACACCTTC. Protein product: CASSLDSLDLGANYGYTF.

The chain couples TRBV9 to TRBJ2-2; a possible D gene is TRBD2 (6 bases). The V gene lost 1 base and the J gene lost 4 bases, with 11 bases spanning the gap. CDR3 length: 15 amino acids. From germline, CDR1 is SGDLS and CDR2 YYNGEE. CDR3 loop: CASSVRSGGTGELFF. CDR3 nucleotide sequence: TGTGCCAGCAGCGTACGTAGCGGAGGCACCGGGGAGCTGTTTTTT.

V and J are TRBV9 and TRBJ1-1, with 7 bases that match TRBD1. CDR3 length equals 12 residues. With V trimmed by 4 bases and J by 11 bases, 8 bases remained unmatched. CDR1 and CDR2 from the germline V gene are SGDLS and YYNGEE. This CDR3 reads CASSSRDSHAFF. The CDR3 nucleotides read TGTGCCAGCAGCTCTCGGGACAGTCACGCTTTCTTT.

V and J are TRBV11-2 and TRBJ2-7; maybe TRBD2 (6 bases). This CDR3 has 14 amino acids. V was pared by 4 bases and J by 4 bases, with 14 bases between. Per germline, CDR1 SGHAT and CDR2 FQNNGV. This chain's CDR3 is CASSSIGGGYEQYF. CDR3 in DNA: TGTGCCAGCAGCTCAATCGGGGGAGGTTACGAGCAGTACTTC.